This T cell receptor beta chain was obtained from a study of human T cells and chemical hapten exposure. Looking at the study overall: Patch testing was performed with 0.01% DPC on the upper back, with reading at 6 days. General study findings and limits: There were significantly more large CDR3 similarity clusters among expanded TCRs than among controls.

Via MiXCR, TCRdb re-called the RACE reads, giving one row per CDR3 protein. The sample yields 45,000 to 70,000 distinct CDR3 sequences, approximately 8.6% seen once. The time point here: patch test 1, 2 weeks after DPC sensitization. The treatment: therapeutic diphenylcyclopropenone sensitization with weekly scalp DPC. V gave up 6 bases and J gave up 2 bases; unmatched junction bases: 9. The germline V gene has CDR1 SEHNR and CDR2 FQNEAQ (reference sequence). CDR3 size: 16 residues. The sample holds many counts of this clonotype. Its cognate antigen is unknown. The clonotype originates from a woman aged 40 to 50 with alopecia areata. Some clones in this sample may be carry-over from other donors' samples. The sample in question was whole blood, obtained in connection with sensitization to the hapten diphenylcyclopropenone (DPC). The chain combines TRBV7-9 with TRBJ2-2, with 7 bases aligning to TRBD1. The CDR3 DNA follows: TGTGCCAGCAGTTACCGAAACAGGGGAAACACCGGGGAGCTGTTTTTT. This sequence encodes CASSYRNRGNTGELFF.